What follows are 31 T cell receptor beta chains derived from one specimen sequenced in a study of cytomegalovirus exposure and HLA in healthy donors. Primers included in the PCR were 60 Vbeta and 13 Jbeta primers. Sequencing was performed with immunoSEQ multiplex PCR; in TCRdb, only in-frame clones are kept and a portion is missing. The sample has 140,000 to 150,000 clones; approximately 76% are singletons. The sample consisted of PBMCs. The receptors were sampled from a man aged 40-49 years in good health and CMV-seronegative.

This chain joins TRBV29-1 and TRBJ2-3; TRBD1 matches 7 bases. Losses at the gene ends were 6 bases for V and 2 bases for J; bases not matched to a gene: 8. Germline CDR1 SQVTM, CDR2 ANQGSEA. This CDR3 is built from 14 residues. For the CDR3, the DNA is TGCAGCGTCTCCGGGACAGCAGTCACAGATACGCAGTATTTT. Its protein product is CSVSGTAVTDTQYF.

This chain uses TRBV5-1 with TRBJ2-7, with D tentatively TRBD1 (6 bases). From germline, CDR1 is SGHRS and CDR2 YFSETQ. V shed 4 bases and J shed 6 bases, with 23 bases lying between them. This CDR3 has 16 residues. The CDR3 protein is CASSRSGQTTLPEQYF. The CDR3 DNA is TGCGCCAGCAGCCGATCCGGACAGACAACTCTTCCCGAGCAGTACTTC. Full variable domain (remainder filled in from reference TRBV5-1 and TRBJ2-7): KAGVTQTPRYLIKTRGQQVTLSCSPISGHRSVSWYQQTPGQGLQFLFEYFSETQRNKGNFPGRFSGRQFSNSRSEMNVSTLELGDSALYLCASSRSGQTTLPEQYFGPGTRLTVT.

Regarding this clone: One end of the junction fails to match germline, which may point to a read error. The V gene is TRBV7-9, the J gene TRBJ2-1, with a weak D call TRBD2 (6 bases). The length of the CDR3 is 18 residues. Germline V gives CDR1 SEHNR, CDR2 FQNEAQ (reference sequence). For the CDR3, the DNA is TGTTCCAGCAGCTTAGTGGTAGGGAGGTTCGGGCCGAGCTATGAGCAGTTCTTC. This translates into CSSSLVVGRFGPSYEQFF.

The chain employs TRBV6-6 and TRBJ2-3; a weak D match, TRBD1 (5 bases). V lost 4 bases and J lost 0, with 14 bases in between. The CDR3 loop spans 16 amino acids. The germline gives CDR1 MNHNY, CDR2 SVGAGI (reference sequence). The CDR3 region has the DNA TGTGCCAGCAGTTCCCGGACATTCTCTAGCACAGATACGCAGTATTTT. It yields the protein CASSSRTFSSTDTQYF.

Here the CDR3 reads CASSLSASYEQYF. Written as DNA, the CDR3 is TGTGCCAGCAGTTTATCGGCAAGCTACGAGCAGTACTTC. V and J are TRBV27 and TRBJ2-7; D is undetermined. The V end lost 0 bases, the J end lost 3 bases, and 6 bases lay between the germline ends. The CDR3 extends over 13 amino acids. Germline V lookup: CDR1 MNHEY, CDR2 SMNVEV (reference sequence).

The chain employs TRBV29-1 and TRBJ1-5, with 8 bases aligning to TRBD1. Germline CDR1 is SQVTM and CDR2 is ANQGSEA. V was pared by 3 bases and J by 0 bases, with 1 base of the junction left unmatched. The CDR3 extends over 14 amino acids. This chain's CDR3 is CSVETGVSNQPQHF. The CDR3 DNA is TGCAGCGTTGAGACAGGGGTTAGCAATCAGCCCCAGCATTTT.

The V and J genes are TRBV6-1 and TRBJ2-7, with 8 bases lining up with TRBD1. The CDR3 has 15 residues. V lost 4 bases to trimming and J lost 3 bases; unmatched junction nucleotides: 8. Germline loops: CDR1 MNHNS, CDR2 SASEGT. For the CDR3, the DNA is TGTGCCAGCAGTGCTTTGGGACAGGCCGACTACGAGCAGTACTTC. Its translation: CASSALGQADYEQYF.

The chain carries TRBV6-5 and TRBJ2-7; possible D gene TRBD2, 5 bases. There are 16 residues in the CDR3. Germline V CDR1 and CDR2: MNHEY, SVGAGI. V lost 2 bases and J lost 6, with 20 bases in between. For the CDR3, the DNA is TGTGCCAGCAGTTACGGGCTCGACCAGCGGTTCGCCGAGCAGTACTTC. As protein: CASSYGLDQRFAEQYF.

The V and J genes are TRBV28 and TRBJ2-1; TRBD1 is a possible D gene (6 bases). Trimming took off 6 bases at V and 5 bases at J, with 14 bases between the two ends. The CDR3 has 14 residues. The germline V gene has CDR1 MDHEN and CDR2 SYDVKM. The CDR3 protein is CASRVGTSNNEQFF. CDR3 bases: TGTGCCAGCAGGGTCGGGACATCAAACAATGAGCAGTTCTTC.

This chain joins TRBV9 and TRBJ2-5; 7 bases map to TRBD2. The CDR3 sequence is 16 residues long. Looked up from germline, CDR1 is SGDLS and CDR2 is YYNGEE. V dropped 4 bases and J dropped 2; count of bases not matched to a gene: 11. Here the CDR3 DNA reads TGTGCCAGCAGCTCCCGAGGAGCGGGGCCTCAAGAGACCCAGTACTTC. Residues: CASSSRGAGPQETQYF.

The rearrangement links TRBV13 to TRBJ2-1; a possible D gene is TRBD2 (5 bases). The CDR3 has 16 residues. Trimming stripped 4 bases from V and 5 bases from J, with 18 bases between. Germline loops: CDR1 PRHDT, CDR2 FYEKMQ (reference sequence). This CDR3 is CASSSTGLPSHNEQFF. The DNA for the CDR3 is TGTGCCAGCAGCTCTACTGGGCTACCTAGCCACAATGAGCAGTTCTTC.

A note on this clone: The junction departs from the called germline gene at one end, perhaps through a read error. DNA of the CDR3: TGTGCCAGCAGCTCCCTGTCTAGCGGGAATGCAGATGCGCAGTATTTT. As protein: CASSSLSSGNADAQYF. The chain is built from TRBV7-9 and TRBJ2-3; TRBD2 agrees at 9 bases. CDR3 length equals 16 residues. Germline V gene lookup returns CDR1 SEHNR and CDR2 FQNEAQ (reference sequence).

The chain links TRBV7-3 to TRBJ2-1; a weak D match, TRBD1 (5 bases). The germline V and J ends were trimmed by 2 bases and 1 base, with 12 bases remaining between them. From germline, CDR1 is SGHTA and CDR2 FQGTGA. The CDR3 length is 16 residues. As DNA, the CDR3 is TGTGCCAGCAGCTTAGGGCAGGGCCCTTCCTACAATGAGCAGTTCTTC. Translating gives CASSLGQGPSYNEQFF.

V usage is TRBV5-4 and J usage is TRBJ2-5; D is perhaps TRBD1 (5 bases). Trimming took 0 bases from V and 3 from J, leaving 12 bases between them. The CDR3 is 15 amino acids. CDR1 and CDR2 from the germline V gene are SGHNT and YYREEE (reference sequence). The CDR3 DNA reads TGTGCCAGCAGCTTGGAGTCGGGCAGGGAAGAGACCCAGTACTTC. Translating gives CASSLESGREETQYF.

This clone showed up just a few times. The chain employs TRBV7-8 and TRBJ2-7, with D possibly being TRBD2 (5 bases). CDR3 size: 15 residues. CDR1 is SGHVS and CDR2 is FQNEAQ in the germline V gene. The V end was cut by 5 bases, the J end by 2 bases, with 16 bases between. This chain's CDR3 is CASSPRFTSPYEQYF. DNA of the CDR3: TGTGCCAGCAGCCCCCGATTCACTAGTCCCTACGAGCAGTACTTC.

This rearrangement joins TRBV18 to TRBJ2-3, with TRBD1 identical over 7 bases. The CDR3 covers 14 residues. V shed 3 bases, J shed 0 bases, and the junction held 0 bases outside the gene matches. Germline V gene sequence: CDR1 KGHSH, CDR2 LQKENI. The CDR3 loop is CASSPGQSTDTQYF. CDR3 in DNA: TGTGCCAGCTCACCGGGACAGAGCACAGATACGCAGTATTTT.

The rearrangement uses TRBV4-1 and TRBJ2-2, with TRBD1 matching 7 bases. Losses at the gene ends were 1 base for V and 8 bases for J; bases not matched to a gene: 7. The CDR3 has 15 amino acids. Germline loops: CDR1 MGHRA, CDR2 YSYEKL. In DNA form, the CDR3 reads TGCGCCAGCAGCCAAGGACAGGGTCTGAGGGGGGAGCTGTTTTTT. This encodes CASSQGQGLRGELFF.

This clone was seen more than once but under ten times. The chain joins TRBV19 to TRBJ2-7; D is unclear. The CDR3 is 12 amino acids. The ends were cut back, 10 bases at V and 2 bases at J, with 12 bases in the middle. Germline CDR1 LNHDA, CDR2 SQIVND (reference sequence). The DNA of the CDR3 is TGTGCCACCCTAGGCGCAGCCTACGAGCAGTACTTC. Residues: CATLGAAYEQYF.

The rearrangement links TRBV29-1 to TRBJ2-7, with TRBD2 matching over 7 bases. CDR1 and CDR2 (germline): SQVTM, ANQGSEA. V shed 4 bases, J shed 3 bases, and the junction held 15 bases outside the gene matches. The CDR3 sequence is 16 residues long. This CDR3 reads CSVAWLAESWHYEQYF. The CDR3 DNA reads TGCAGCGTTGCATGGCTAGCGGAGTCATGGCACTACGAGCAGTACTTC.

This clone was observed a handful of times. V usage is TRBV4-2 and J usage is TRBJ2-7; 9 nucleotides line up with TRBD2. In germline, CDR1 is LGHNA, CDR2 YNFKEQ. J was trimmed by 6 bases and V by 7 bases; bases with no gene match: 13. CDR3 length: 15 residues. CDR3 in DNA: TGTGCCAGCATCGCTAATCCGGGACTAGCTGGCGAGCAGTACTTC. This translates into CASIANPGLAGEQYF.

The chain joins TRBV4-1 to TRBJ2-5; weak D call: TRBD2 (6 bases). The germline V gene encodes CDR1 MGHRA and CDR2 YSYEKL. V was pared by 4 bases and J by 5 bases, with 17 bases between. The CDR3 runs to 15 residues. The CDR3 loop reads CASSPRAGTIETQYF. The DNA for the CDR3 is TGCGCCAGCAGCCCCCGAGCGGGTACGATCGAGACCCAGTACTTC.

This chain joins TRBV6-5 and TRBJ2-5; D remains ambiguous. The CDR3 length is 12 residues. With 6 bases removed from V and 6 bases from J, the gap between germline ends came to 11 bases. CDR1 and CDR2 (germline): MNHEY, SVGAGI. The CDR3 loop reads CASRNAEKTQYF. The CDR3 DNA follows: TGTGCCAGCAGGAACGCCGAGAAGACCCAGTACTTC.

The chain is built from TRBV21-1 and TRBJ2-3; TRBD1, as called in the table, went unchecked against the DNA. TRBV21-1 is shown as a pseudogene. This CDR3 comprises 17 residues. The CDR3 DNA sequence: TGTGCCAGCAGCAAAGATGGACAGGGACTTAACACAGATACGCAGTATTTT. Translated: CASSKDGQGLNTDTQYF.

The chain has TRBV7-9 and TRBJ2-1; 10 positions agree with TRBD2. J gave up 3 bases and V 0 bases, and 2 bases lay outside the gene matches. Germline-derived CDR1 and CDR2 are SEHNR and FQNEAQ (reference sequence). The CDR3 is made up of 16 amino acids. The chain's CDR3 is CASSLAGTSVYNEQFF. The CDR3 DNA sequence: TGTGCCAGCAGCTTAGCAGGGACTAGCGTCTACAATGAGCAGTTCTTC.

This clone was recorded once. The V and J genes are TRBV19 and TRBJ2-7, with 9 bases that match TRBD2. CDR1 LNHDA and CDR2 SQIVND come from the germline V gene (reference sequence). The CDR3 contains 13 residues. V was clipped by 10 bases and J by 4 bases; unmatched bases: 8. In nucleotides, the CDR3 is TGTGCCACCAGTAGCGGGAGTGGATACGAGCAGTACTTC. Amino acids: CATSSGSGYEQYF.

The genes are TRBV19 and TRBJ2-2, with 11 bases that match TRBD2. Germline V gene lookup returns CDR1 LNHDA and CDR2 SQIVND (reference sequence). Trimming at V came to 5 bases and at J to 4 bases, leaving 6 bases not matched to a gene. The CDR3 consists of 16 residues. The CDR3 nucleotides are TGTGCCAGTAGTCTAGCGGGAGGAGGGATCACCGGGGAGCTGTTTTTT. Translation gives CASSLAGGGITGELFF.

The rearrangement joins TRBV2 to TRBJ2-7, with TRBD1 matching 7 bases. The V and J ends lost 1 base and 2 bases, in that order; junction bases with no gene match: 5. Per germline, CDR1 SNHLY and CDR2 FYNNEI. CDR3 size: 15 residues. For the CDR3, the DNA is TGTGCCAGCAGTGAAGAGCGAGGGACAGCCTACGAGCAGTACTTC. Translated, it gives CASSEERGTAYEQYF.

The table lists this clone with a few counts. V is TRBV4-2 and J is TRBJ1-3; 7 bases match TRBD1. After removal of 1 base from V and 4 bases from J, the junction contained 4 bases not matched to a gene. The length of the CDR3 is 15 residues. Germline V gene lookup returns CDR1 LGHNA and CDR2 YNFKEQ. The CDR3 coding sequence is TGTGCCAGCAGCCAAGTCACAGGGGTCGGAAACACCATATATTTT. Amino acids: CASSQVTGVGNTIYF.

This CDR3 is CASSYARGPGYGYTF. CDR3 nucleotide sequence: TGTGCCAGCAGTTACGCCAGGGGGCCTGGCTATGGCTACACCTTC. The J gene is TRBJ1-2, the V gene TRBV6-6, with TRBD1 matching over 8 bases. CDR3 length: 15 amino acids. Per germline, CDR1 MNHNY and CDR2 SVGAGI (reference sequence). The junction had 6 bases not matched to a gene; V was cut back by 2 bases and J by 4 bases.

The CDR3 DNA is TGTGCCAGCAGGGGGCCGGGGTACCGGGACAGGTCATACGAGCAGTACTTC. This encodes CASRGPGYRDRSYEQYF. The chain employs TRBV2 and TRBJ2-7; 8 nucleotides agree with TRBD1. V lost 6 bases to trimming and J lost 4 bases; unmatched junction nucleotides: 17. CDR3 length: 17 amino acids. Germline CDR1 reads SNHLY; CDR2 reads FYNNEI. The variable domain in full, completed from reference TRBV2 and TRBJ2-7, reads EPEVTQTPSHQVTQMGQEVILRCVPISNHLYFYWYRQILGQKVEFLVSFYNNEISEKSEIFDDQFSVERPDGSNFTLKIRSTKLEDSAMYFCASRGPGYRDRSYEQYFGPGTRLTVT.

The rearrangement joins TRBV5-1 to TRBJ2-3, with 7 positions matching TRBD1. Germline trimming cut 4 bases from V and 2 bases from J; bases unmatched to any gene: 4. The germline gives CDR1 SGHRS, CDR2 YFSETQ. This CDR3 is 14 amino acids long. CDR3 sequence (DNA): TGCGCCAGCAGCGTGGGACAGCTCACAGATACGCAGTATTTT. It yields the protein CASSVGQLTDTQYF.